The rows below give T cell receptor beta chains drawn from one sample of a study of blood T cell repertoires in COVID-19. Measured with immunoSEQ multiplex PCR; TCRdb has only the in-frame clones, and not every one. The sample carries approximately 100,000 clones, around 88% recorded once. Sequenced: peripheral blood. Receptors were obtained from a human donor with acute or convalescent COVID-19. The donor label of this sample is uncertain. CDR3s include the opening cysteine and the closing phenylalanine or tryptophan. Each record gives: D gene, J gene, clone size, V gene, CDR3 DNA, CDR3 protein. D genes are given only for firm matches. Size is omitted from some rows. Given values are once, few, many or a class for expanded clones.

D: NA; J: TRBJ2-7; size: NA; V: TRBV29-1; DNA: TGCAGCGTCGTGATGGACAGTCCCTACGAGCAGTACTTC; CDR3: CSVVMDSPYEQYF
D: NA; J: TRBJ1-2; size: once; V: TRBV3-1/TRBV3-2; DNA: TGTGCCAGCAGCCAAGAGGGGACACTCAACTATGGCTACACCTTC; CDR3: CASSQEGTLNYGYTF
D: TRBD1; J: TRBJ1-3; size: NA; V: TRBV7-8; DNA: TGTGCCAGCAGCCACGGTGCCCGGACAGGGGCCGGAAACACCATATATTTT; CDR3: CASSHGARTGAGNTIYF
D: NA; J: TRBJ2-1; size: NA; V: TRBV5-1; DNA: TGCGCCAGCAGCCGGGGTTGGACTACCTTATACAATGAGCAGTTCTTC; CDR3: CASSRGWTTLYNEQFF
D: NA; J: TRBJ1-6; size: NA; V: TRBV5-1; DNA: TGCGCCAGCAGTGCAGGGGACAATTCACCCCTCCACTTT; CDR3: CASSAGDNSPLHF
D: NA; J: TRBJ1-2; size: NA; V: TRBV28; DNA: TGTGCCAGCAATTTGTCCGGTGGCTACACCTTC; CDR3: CASNLSGGYTF
D: TRBD1; J: TRBJ1-2; size: NA; V: TRBV6-5; DNA: TGTGCCAGCAAACAGGGGGCAGGGGTAGGCTATGGCTACACCTTC; CDR3: CASKQGAGVGYGYTF
D: TRBD2; J: TRBJ2-1; size: NA; V: TRBV24-1; DNA: TGTGCCACCAGTGATACCCTGGGACTAGCGTCCTACAATGAGCAGTTCTTC; CDR3: CATSDTLGLASYNEQFF
D: TRBD2; J: TRBJ2-2; size: once; V: TRBV5-5; DNA: TGTGCCAGCAGCTTGGCCCAAGCGGGGGGGCCCGCCGGGGAGCTGTTTTTT; CDR3: CASSLAQAGGPAGELFF
D: NA; J: TRBJ1-5; size: NA; V: TRBV9; DNA: TGTGCCAGCAGCGTAGCCCCTGACACTGATCAGCCCCAGCATTTT; CDR3: CASSVAPDTDQPQHF
D: NA; J: TRBJ1-3; size: NA; V: TRBV18; DNA: TGTGCCAGCTCCCTTAAAAGAGTGGCTGGAAACACCATATATTTT; CDR3: CASSLKRVAGNTIYF
D: TRBD1; J: TRBJ1-2; size: NA; V: TRBV7-8; DNA: TGTGCCAGCAGCTCCCACGGGACAGGGTTTCTTGGCTACACCTTC; CDR3: CASSSHGTGFLGYTF
D: NA; J: TRBJ2-3; size: NA; V: TRBV7-9; DNA: TGTGCCAGCAGCCCTCTCGGGGATTTAGGTGCAGATACGCAGTATTTT; CDR3: CASSPLGDLGADTQYF
D: TRBD1; J: TRBJ1-4; size: NA; V: TRBV28; DNA: TGTGCCAGCAGTTTATTGACAGGGGTAGGAGAAAAACTGTTTTTT; CDR3: CASSLLTGVGEKLFF
D: NA; J: TRBJ1-5; size: NA; V: TRBV7-2; DNA: TGTGCCAGCAGCTTAGAACCGACAGACAATCAGCCCCAGCATTTT; CDR3: CASSLEPTDNQPQHF
D: NA; J: TRBJ1-1; size: few; V: TRBV11-3; DNA: TGTGCCAGCAGCTTACGCGGGGGCAACACTGAAGCTTTCTTT; CDR3: CASSLRGGNTEAFF